This T cell receptor (beta chain) was sequenced for a study of blood T cells in healthy people across ages (dated by TCRdb to the mid-2010s). Some background on the complete study: In model experiments, template switching captured about one uniquely barcoded TCR beta cDNA molecule for every two T cells. Donors were grouped into four age groups: young (average 16 years), middle-aged (39), aged (62) and long-lived (just over 80). To avoid experimental bias, donors of different ages were randomly spread across the sequencing lanes. Two additional independent replicas of 1 million unique cDNA reads from the same blood draw were analyzed for two donors (one aged 18 to 30 and one aged 80 or older). The study measured age-related changes in TCR beta repertoire diversity using deep sequencing normalized with unique cDNA molecular identifiers.

Broader findings and caveats from the paper: Because donor CMV infection status was unknown, age-related changes in expanded clonotypes were potentially confounded. A strong correlation was found between observed TCR beta diversity and the percentage of naive T cells measured by flow cytometry. Since profiling was done on bulk unsorted PBMCs, naive and antigen-experienced compartments could not be conclusively compared. As age increased, observed TCR beta diversity per million T cells dropped in a roughly linear way, and a significant reduction was already evident by age 40. Compared with the aged group, more naive CD4+ T cells, fewer expanded clones and increased TCR diversity were shown by the long-lived group, suggesting age selection. Estimates of total diversity from one million sequenced T cells were regarded as lower bounds and underestimates.

The CDR3 has 14 amino acids, counting the end cysteine and phenylalanine. Here the CDR3 DNA is all that survives: 42 bases in frame from base 1. V is pruned by 5 bases and J by 0 bases, leaving 7 bases of the junction without a gene match. Looking up the germline V gene (reference sequence) yields CDR1 DFQATT and CDR2 SNEGSKA. Libraries were prepared through 5' RACE. This sample was sequenced with an Illumina HiSeq 2500. A second roughly 7 to 11 cycle PCR used a sample-barcoded 5' primer and a J-beta primer mix. Each TCR beta cDNA molecule received a unique molecular identifier from a template-switch 5' adaptor carrying 12 random nucleotides. At least 2.5 million CDR3-containing paired-end reads were obtained from each sample. First-strand cDNA was synthesized from all RNA with the Mint cDNA synthesis kit, primed by a TRBC-specific oligonucleotide. Following uracil-DNA glycosylase treatment, all cDNA underwent a first 18-cycle PCR with the universal primers M1SS and BC2_uni_R. Processing in the source paper ran as follows. For normalization, 1 million high-quality reads, each with a distinct molecular identifier, were randomly selected from each sample. Reads with shared molecular identifiers were discarded instead of being binned into consensus sequences. MiTCR, with a Q25 quality threshold and the strictest error-elimination algorithm, was used for CDR3 identification, clonotype clustering and error correction. A nonparametric unseen species model with Euler transformation was used to estimate lower-bound total TCR beta diversity. The public reads were run again by TCRdb, first through fastp at Q25 and then through MiXCR, and only productive beta chains were kept. Every entry covers one CDR3 protein and lists the most common genes and DNA from its rows. The V and J calls here are based on TCRdb, not the publication. The sample profile shows hundreds of thousands of distinct CDR3 sequences; roughly 43% of them were found once. The ten largest clones represent 30% of the sample.

The roughly 38 donors, aged 6 to 90 years, were systemically healthy Caucasian individuals from Russia. Each donor gave ten milliliters of peripheral blood, drawn into EDTA-treated Vacutainer tubes. Ficoll-Paque density-gradient centrifugation was used to isolate PBMCs, with at least 7 million per sample. Trizol reagent was used to extract total RNA from the PBMCs, yielding at least 5.5 micrograms per sample. Naive CD45RAhigh/CD27high T cell percentages were measured by flow cytometry on a PBMC aliquot from every donor. This clonotype was counted a single time. Which antigen it targets is not known. A much larger clone sits a single nucleotide away, making a read error possible.

The receptor's source is an elderly man in good health. Sequenced material: blood. This sequence uses TRBV20-1 and TRBJ2-7, with TRBD1 identical over 7 junction bases. CDR3 protein: CSADRDSGSYEQYF. DNA sequence: TGCAGTGCTGACCGGGACAGCGGCTCCTACGAGCAGTACTTC.